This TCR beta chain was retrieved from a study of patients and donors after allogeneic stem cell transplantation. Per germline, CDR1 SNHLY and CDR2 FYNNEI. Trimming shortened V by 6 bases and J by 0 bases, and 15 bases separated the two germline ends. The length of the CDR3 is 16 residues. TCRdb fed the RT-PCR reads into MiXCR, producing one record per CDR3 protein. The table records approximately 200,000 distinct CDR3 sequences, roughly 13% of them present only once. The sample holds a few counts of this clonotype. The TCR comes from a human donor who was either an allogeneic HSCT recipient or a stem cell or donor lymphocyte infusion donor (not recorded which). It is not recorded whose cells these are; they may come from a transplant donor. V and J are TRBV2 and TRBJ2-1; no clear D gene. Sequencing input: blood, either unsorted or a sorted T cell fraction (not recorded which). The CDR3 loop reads CASRLRISDSYNEQFF. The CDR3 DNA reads TGTGCCAGCAGGTTAAGGATCTCTGACTCCTACAATGAGCAGTTCTTC.